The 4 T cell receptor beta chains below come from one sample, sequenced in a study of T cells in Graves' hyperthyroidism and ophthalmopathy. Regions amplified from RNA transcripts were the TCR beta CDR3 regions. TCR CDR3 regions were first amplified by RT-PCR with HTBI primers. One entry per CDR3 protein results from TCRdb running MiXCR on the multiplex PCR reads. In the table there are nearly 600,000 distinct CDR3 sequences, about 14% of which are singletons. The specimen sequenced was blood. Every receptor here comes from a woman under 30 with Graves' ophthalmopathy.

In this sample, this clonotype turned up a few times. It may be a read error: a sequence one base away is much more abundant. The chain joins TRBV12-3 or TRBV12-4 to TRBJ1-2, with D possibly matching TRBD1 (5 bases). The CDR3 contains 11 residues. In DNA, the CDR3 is TGTGCCAGCAGTTCAAGGGGTGGCGACACCTTC. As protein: CASSSRGGDTF.

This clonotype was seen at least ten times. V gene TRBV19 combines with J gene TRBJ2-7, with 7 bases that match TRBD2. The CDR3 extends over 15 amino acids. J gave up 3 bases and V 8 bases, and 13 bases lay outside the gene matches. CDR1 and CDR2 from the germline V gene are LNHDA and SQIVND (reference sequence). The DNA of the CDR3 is TGTGCCAGTCGTACGATGTCTAGCGGTTACTACGAGCAGTACTTC. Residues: CASRTMSSGYYEQYF. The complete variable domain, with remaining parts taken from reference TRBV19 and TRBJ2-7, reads DGGITQSPKYLFRKEGQNVTLSCEQNLNHDAMYWYRQDPGQGLRLIYYSQIVNDFQKGDIAEGYSVSREKKESFPLTVTSAQKNPTAFYLCASRTMSSGYYEQYFGPGTRLTVT.

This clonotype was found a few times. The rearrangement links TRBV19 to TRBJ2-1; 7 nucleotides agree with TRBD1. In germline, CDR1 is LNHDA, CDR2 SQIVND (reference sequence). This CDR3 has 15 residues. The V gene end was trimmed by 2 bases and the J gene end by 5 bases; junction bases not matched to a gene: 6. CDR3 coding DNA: TGTGCCAGTAGTATACTCGGGACAGTGAACAATGAGCAGTTCTTC. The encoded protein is CASSILGTVNNEQFF.

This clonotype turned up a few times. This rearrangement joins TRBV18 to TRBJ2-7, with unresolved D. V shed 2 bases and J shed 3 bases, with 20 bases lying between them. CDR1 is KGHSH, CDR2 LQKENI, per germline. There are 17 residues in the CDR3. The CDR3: CASSPSLLKGLGYEQYF. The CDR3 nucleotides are TGTGCCAGCTCACCAAGTCTCCTCAAAGGGCTGGGCTACGAGCAGTACTTC.